This T cell receptor beta chain emerged from a study of T cell changes during pregnancy in multiple sclerosis (dated 2019 in TCRdb). With regard to the full study: Changes in the T cell repertoire over the course of pregnancy were examined in this study in women with multiple sclerosis.

Measured from the cysteine to the phenylalanine, the CDR3 is 14 residues long. Kept here is only the CDR3 DNA, which spans 42 bases and is read in frame from base 1. CDR1 and CDR2 (SGHTA, FQGNSA) derive from the germline V gene. The trim is 5 bases for V and 2 bases for J, with a gap of 13 bases between the germline ends. Of note for this clone: Its cognate antigen has yet to be identified. There are no base qualities to consult, and no much larger clone falls within one base.

Receptors were amplified or captured by the immunoSEQ multiplex PCR assay. TCRdb re-hosts the immuneACCESS table, in-frame sequences only. Its copies lack some clones; in the studies checked, an unresolved V gene accounts for under half of them, and the cause for the rest is not known. Present in this sample are about 41,000 clones, 89% of which were seen just once. 0.55% to 0.7% of the sample goes to the ten largest clones. This TCR came from a female donor with multiple sclerosis, enrolled in a pregnancy study. The sequencing here drew on CD4+ T cells from peripheral blood mononuclear cells, taken in the first trimester of pregnancy. In this chain, TRBV7-2 is recombined with TRBJ2-7; the best D guess is TRBD2, with 5 bases matching. The nucleotide sequence is given as TGTGCCAGCAGCCTGGAGGCGGGCCCCTACGAGCAGTACTTC. Its translation reads: CASSLEAGPYEQYF.